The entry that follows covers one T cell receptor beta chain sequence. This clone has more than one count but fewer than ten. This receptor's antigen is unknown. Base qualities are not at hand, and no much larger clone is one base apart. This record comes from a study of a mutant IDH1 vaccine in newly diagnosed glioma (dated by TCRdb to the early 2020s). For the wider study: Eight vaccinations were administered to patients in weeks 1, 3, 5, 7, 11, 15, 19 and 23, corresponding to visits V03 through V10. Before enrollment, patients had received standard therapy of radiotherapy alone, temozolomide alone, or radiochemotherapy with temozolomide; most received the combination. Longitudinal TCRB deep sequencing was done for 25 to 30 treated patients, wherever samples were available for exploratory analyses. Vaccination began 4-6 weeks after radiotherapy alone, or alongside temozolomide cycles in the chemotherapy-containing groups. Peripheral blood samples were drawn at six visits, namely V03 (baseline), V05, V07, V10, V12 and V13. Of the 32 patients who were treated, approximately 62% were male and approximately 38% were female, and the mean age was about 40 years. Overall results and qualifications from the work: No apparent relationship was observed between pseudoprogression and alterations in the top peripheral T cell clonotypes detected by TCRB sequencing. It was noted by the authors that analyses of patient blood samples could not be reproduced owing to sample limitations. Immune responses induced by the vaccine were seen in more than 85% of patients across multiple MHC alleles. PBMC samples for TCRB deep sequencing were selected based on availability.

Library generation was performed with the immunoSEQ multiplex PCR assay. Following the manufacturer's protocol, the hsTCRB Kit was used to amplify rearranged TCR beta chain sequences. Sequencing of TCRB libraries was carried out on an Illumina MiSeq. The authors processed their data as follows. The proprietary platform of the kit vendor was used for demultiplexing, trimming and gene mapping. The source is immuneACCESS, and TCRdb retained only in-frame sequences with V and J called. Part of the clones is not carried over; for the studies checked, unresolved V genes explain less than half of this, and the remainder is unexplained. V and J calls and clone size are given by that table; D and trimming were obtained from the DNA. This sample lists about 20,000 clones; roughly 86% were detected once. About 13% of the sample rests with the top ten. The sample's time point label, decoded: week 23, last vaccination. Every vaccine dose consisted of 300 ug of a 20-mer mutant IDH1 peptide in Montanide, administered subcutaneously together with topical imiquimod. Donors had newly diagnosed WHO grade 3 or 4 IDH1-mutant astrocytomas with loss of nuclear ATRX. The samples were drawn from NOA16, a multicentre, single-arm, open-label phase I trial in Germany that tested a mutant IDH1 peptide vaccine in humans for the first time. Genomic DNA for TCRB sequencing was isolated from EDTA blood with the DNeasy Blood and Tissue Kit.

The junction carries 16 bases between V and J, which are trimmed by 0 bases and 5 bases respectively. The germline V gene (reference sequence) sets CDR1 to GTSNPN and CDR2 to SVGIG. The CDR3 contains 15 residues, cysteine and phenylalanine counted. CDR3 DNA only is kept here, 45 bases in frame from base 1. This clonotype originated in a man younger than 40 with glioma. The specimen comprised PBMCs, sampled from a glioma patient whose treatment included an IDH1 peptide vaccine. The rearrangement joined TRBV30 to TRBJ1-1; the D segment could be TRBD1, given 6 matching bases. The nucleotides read TGTGCCTGGAGTGTAAGGGGGGCGCTCCGGACTGAAGCTTTCTTT. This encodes CAWSVRGALRTEAFF.